Presented here are 27 T cell receptor beta chains from one specimen sequenced in a study of CD8 T cells in ankylosing spondylitis. In TCRdb, the 5' RACE reads were re-called with MiXCR into one record per CDR3 protein. The sample includes under 55,000 distinct CDR3 sequences, approximately 8% of them seen just once. Sequenced material: blood, either unsorted or a sorted T cell fraction (not recorded which). Receptors were obtained from a female donor with ankylosing spondylitis or in good health (not recorded which).

This clonotype occurred a few times. The J gene is TRBJ1-1, the V gene TRBV5-1; tentative D call: TRBD1 (6 bases). Germline values: CDR1 SGHRS, CDR2 YFSETQ. The CDR3 totals 14 residues. V shed 1 base and J shed 3 bases, with 10 bases lying between them. Here the CDR3 reads CASSLQGSDTEAFF. In DNA, the CDR3 is TGCGCCAGCAGCTTGCAGGGGTCAGACACTGAAGCTTTCTTT.

Ten or more counts support this clonotype. The rearrangement joins TRBV28 to TRBJ2-1, with D unresolved. The V end lost 3 bases, the J end lost 0 bases, and 6 bases lay between the germline ends. This CDR3 is built from 14 residues. Germline CDR1 is MDHEN and CDR2 is SYDVKM. The CDR3 nucleotides are TGTGCCAGCAGTTTCCCGGGCTCCTACAATGAGCAGTTCTTC. Translating it yields CASSFPGSYNEQFF.

In this sample, this clonotype turned up many times. This chain joins TRBV15 and TRBJ1-1; D not certain. This CDR3 has 15 amino acids. Looked up from germline, CDR1 is LNHNV and CDR2 is YYDKDF (reference sequence). V was cut by 0 bases and J by 9 bases, with 17 bases left in between. CDR3 amino acids: CATSRDKTPTGKAFF. DNA of the CDR3: TGTGCCACCAGCAGAGATAAAACGCCAACCGGGAAAGCTTTCTTT.

Notes on this clonotype: Because the CDR3's place on the DNA is in doubt, the DNA is left out and the CDR3 is given as listed by TCRdb. V usage is TRBV29-1 and J usage is TRBJ1-1; the DNA was not compared with TRBD1, the D call given in the table. Termini included, the CDR3 measures 14 amino acids. Germline CDR1 is SQVTM and CDR2 is ANQGSEA. The CDR3 here is CSVDLGFGQGATFF.

The chain recombines TRBV11-2 with TRBJ2-2; D perhaps matches TRBD2 (6 bases). Germline loops: CDR1 SGHAT, CDR2 FQNNGV. This CDR3 is 14 amino acids long. Trimming left V 2 bases short and J 5 bases short, with 9 bases between. CDR3 protein: CASSLSGRTGELFF. Here the CDR3 DNA reads TGTGCCAGCAGCTTATCCGGGAGAACCGGGGAGCTGTTTTTT. The variable domain in full, completed from reference TRBV11-2 and TRBJ2-2, reads EAGVAQSPRYKIIEKRQSVAFWCNPISGHATLYWYQQILGQGPKLLIQFQNNGVVDDSQLPKDRFSAERLKGVDSTLKIQPAKLEDSAVYLCASSLSGRTGELFFGEGSRLTVL.

This clonotype appeared many times. The CDR3 spells CAWSLGLAPSDTQYF. The CDR3 nucleotides read TGTGCCTGGAGTTTGGGTCTAGCGCCCTCAGATACGCAGTATTTT. The V call is TRBV30, the J call TRBJ2-3, with a tentative D call TRBD2 (6 bases). Trimming removed 2 bases from V and 4 bases from J, with 16 bases in between. CDR1 and CDR2 from the germline V gene are GTSNPN and SVGIG (reference sequence). This CDR3 has 15 amino acids.

This CDR3 is CASSQDVPSTRAYNEQFF. The CDR3 DNA is TGTGCCTCCAGCCAAGATGTCCCTTCGACACGGGCCTACAATGAGCAGTTCTTC. The chain is built from TRBV3-1 and TRBJ2-1; D is ambiguous. The germline V gene encodes CDR1 LGHDT and CDR2 YNNKEL (reference sequence). CDR3 length: 18 amino acids. V was trimmed by 11 bases and J by 2 bases, leaving 28 bases between them.

This clonotype showed up just a few times. The chain joins TRBV5-1 to TRBJ2-1, with TRBD2 as a possible D gene (6 bases). This CDR3 is 22 amino acids long. V was trimmed by 0 bases and J by 0 bases, leaving 28 bases between them. The germline CDR1 and CDR2 sequences are SGHRS and YFSETQ. The CDR3 DNA sequence: TGCGCCAGCAGCTTGGTCCCGGGTTCTGGCGGAGGGTTGGGGGGCTCCTACAATGAGCAGTTCTTC. Translated: CASSLVPGSGGGLGGSYNEQFF.

This clonotype showed up many times. The chain is built from TRBV20-1 and TRBJ2-1; 7 bases agree with TRBD1. After removal of 6 bases from V and 4 bases from J, the junction contained 9 bases not matched to a gene. The length of the CDR3 is 14 residues. The germline gives CDR1 DFQATT, CDR2 SNEGSKA (reference sequence). CDR3 coding DNA: TGCAGTGCGGCTCACAGGGGTGCATACAATGAGCAGTTCTTC. Translated: CSAAHRGAYNEQFF.

This clonotype has a count of ten or more. This chain uses TRBV6-1 with TRBJ2-6; D is possibly TRBD1 or TRBD2 (5 bases each). The CDR3 loop spans 15 amino acids. The V and J ends lost 7 bases and 2 bases respectively, with 12 bases between them. Looked up from germline, CDR1 is MNHNS and CDR2 is SASEGT. CDR3 DNA sequence: TGTGCCAGCACCCCAGAGGGGACTGGGGCCAACGTCCTGACTTTC. Its protein product is CASTPEGTGANVLTF.

Ten or more counts support this clonotype. V is TRBV20-1 and J is TRBJ2-1; no clear D gene. Germline lookup yields CDR1 DFQATT and CDR2 SNEGSKA (reference sequence). The ends were cut back, 3 bases at V and 2 bases at J, with 8 bases in the middle. The CDR3 contains 13 residues. DNA for the CDR3: TGCAGTGCTAGCGGGCCAACCTACAATGAGCAGTTCTTC. Encoded protein: CSASGPTYNEQFF.

The sample holds many counts of this clonotype. The CDR3 nucleotides read TGTGCCAGCAGCCAAGATCGGGCTCAGCCCCAGCATTTT. Its translation is CASSQDRAQPQHF. V gene TRBV3-1 combines with J gene TRBJ1-5; D is unresolved. The CDR3 is 13 amino acids. V lost 0 bases and J lost 6, with 6 bases in between. Germline V gene lookup returns CDR1 LGHDT and CDR2 YNNKEL (reference sequence).

This clonotype was seen ten or more times. V is TRBV6-6 and J is TRBJ1-1; D is uncertain. The germline gives CDR1 MNHNY, CDR2 SVGAGI (reference sequence). V was shortened by 5 bases and J by 6 bases, with 10 bases between the two germline ends. The CDR3 length is 12 residues. The CDR3 nucleotides read TGTGCCAGCAGTAGCCCTAAATCTGAAGCTTTCTTT. Amino acids: CASSSPKSEAFF.

For this clonotype: Since a much larger clone is just one base distant, this may be a read error. The rearrangement joins TRBV19 to TRBJ2-2; TRBD1 might be the D (6 bases). The CDR3 has 14 residues. Germline V gives CDR1 LNHDA, CDR2 SQIVND (reference sequence). Trimming removed 9 bases at V and 6 bases at J, with 17 bases between. The CDR3 nucleotides read TGTGCCAGCCTCGGACAGCCCATGGCCGGGGAGCTGTTTTTT. Residues: CASLGQPMAGELFF.

This clonotype has ten or more counts. V is TRBV5-1 and J is TRBJ2-1; D possibly uses TRBD1 or TRBD2 (5 bases each). Germline V gene data show CDR1 as SGHRS and CDR2 as YFSETQ. The CDR3 contains 15 residues. Between the trimmed V and J ends, which lost 3 bases and 9 bases, there was a span of 19 bases. The CDR3 loop is CASSSRMGDNSEQFF. Here the CDR3 DNA reads TGCGCCAGCAGCTCCAGGATGGGGGATAATAGTGAGCAGTTCTTC.

The V and J genes are TRBV12-2 and TRBJ2-3; the listed D gene, TRBD1, was not tested against the DNA. TRBV12-2 is recorded as a pseudogene. This CDR3 has 16 residues. As DNA, the CDR3 is TGTGCTAGTCGGCTAGCGGGGGGGTTTAGCACAGATACGCAGTATTTT. Its protein product is CASRLAGGFSTDTQYF.

This clonotype was seen repeatedly, ten times or more. The J gene is TRBJ1-1, the V gene TRBV6-5, with D maybe TRBD1 (6 bases). The CDR3 is 17 residues long. V lost 2 bases to trimming and J lost 0 bases, with 16 bases between them. Germline CDR1 MNHEY, CDR2 SVGAGI. CDR3 sequence (DNA): TGTGCCAGCAGTTACGACAGGACCCCTGGGGTGAACACTGAAGCTTTCTTT. Encoded protein: CASSYDRTPGVNTEAFF.

This clonotype was seen ten or more times. The chain combines TRBV5-6 with TRBJ2-1; 8 nucleotides line up with TRBD2. This CDR3 spans 16 amino acids. The J segment lost 0 bases and the V segment lost 3 bases, leaving 5 bases of the junction unmatched. Germline V lookup: CDR1 SGHDT, CDR2 YYEEEE. The CDR3 loop reads CASSSGGGSSYNEQFF. The CDR3 DNA reads TGTGCCAGCAGCTCGGGGGGGGGAAGCTCCTACAATGAGCAGTTCTTC.

This clonotype was picked up many times. The J gene is TRBJ1-1, the V gene TRBV5-1; no clear D. The germline gives CDR1 SGHRS, CDR2 YFSETQ. Between the trimmed V and J ends, which lost 4 bases and 1 base, there was a span of 11 bases. The CDR3 consists of 14 residues. The CDR3 DNA reads TGCGCCAGCAGCCTCCGGATCCAGAACACTGAAGCTTTCTTT. Protein: CASSLRIQNTEAFF.

Many counts were recorded for this clonotype. This sequence joins TRBV4-2 and TRBJ1-4; a possible D gene is TRBD1 (5 bases). The germline V and J ends were trimmed by 0 bases and 3 bases, with 8 bases remaining between them. The germline gives CDR1 LGHNA, CDR2 YNFKEQ. The CDR3 sequence is 15 residues long. CDR3 DNA: TGTGCCAGCAGCCAAGATGGGGGTTCTAATGAAAAACTGTTTTTT. Amino acid sequence: CASSQDGGSNEKLFF.

This rearrangement joins TRBV5-4 to TRBJ1-2; the D gene is possibly TRBD1 (6 bases). Trimming removed 2 bases at V and 4 bases at J, with 15 bases between. Germline V gene sequence: CDR1 SGHNT, CDR2 YYREEE (reference sequence). The CDR3 sequence is 15 residues long. CDR3 sequence reads: CASSLDRTVPYGYTF. CDR3 bases: TGTGCCAGCAGCTTAGACCGGACAGTTCCCTATGGCTACACCTTC.

The V call is TRBV7-2, the J call TRBJ2-1; the D gene is possibly TRBD1 (5 bases). Between the trimmed V and J ends, which lost 11 bases and 9 bases, there was a span of 14 bases. This CDR3 has 11 amino acids. Germline V gives CDR1 SGHTA, CDR2 FQGNSA. Here the CDR3 DNA reads TGTGCCGTGGGAAGGGGTCGTGAGCAGTTCTTC. Protein: CAVGRGREQFF.

This clonotype was observed at least ten times. This chain links TRBV6-5 with TRBJ2-3, with D perhaps being TRBD1 or TRBD2 (5 bases each). The CDR3 sequence is 15 residues long. Trimming removed 2 bases at V and 0 bases at J, with 9 bases between. CDR1 is MNHEY, CDR2 SVGAGI, per germline. The chain's CDR3 is CASSYGGLSTDTQYF. In DNA form, the CDR3 reads TGTGCCAGCAGTTACGGGGGTCTAAGCACAGATACGCAGTATTTT.

This clonotype occurred many times. The chain links TRBV11-2 to TRBJ2-1; TRBD1 matches at 7 bases. Trimming took 0 bases from V and 9 from J; bases not matched to a gene: 17. Germline V gene data show CDR1 as SGHAT and CDR2 as FQNNGV. CDR3 length: 18 amino acids. The CDR3 DNA is TGTGCCAGCAGCTTAGATCCCCGAAGGGGGCCGTTTTTTTGTGAGCAGTTCTTC. Translation gives CASSLDPRRGPFFCEQFF.

CDR3 residues: CASCPGTSGGAWSYNEQFF. For the CDR3, the DNA is TGTGCCAGCTGCCCCGGGACTAGCGGGGGGGCGTGGTCCTACAATGAGCAGTTCTTC. The rearrangement joins TRBV3-1 to TRBJ2-1; 16 positions match TRBD2. Germline-derived CDR1 and CDR2 are LGHDT and YNNKEL (reference sequence). Trimming removed 8 bases from V and 1 base from J; junction bases left unmatched: 11. This CDR3 is 19 amino acids long.

There are many counts of this clonotype. The chain recombines TRBV6-4 with TRBJ2-3, with 11 nucleotides matching TRBD2. This CDR3 has 16 amino acids. Per the germline V gene, CDR1 is MRHNA and CDR2 is SNTAGT. The trim removed 0 bases at V and 4 bases at J, leaving 3 bases unmatched. DNA for the CDR3: TGTGCCAGCAGTGACTCTACTAGCGGGGGCGCAGATACGCAGTATTTT. It translates to CASSDSTSGGADTQYF.

This clonotype was found a few times. This chain joins TRBV3-2 and TRBJ1-4. TRBV3-2 is given as a pseudogene. This CDR3 has 17 amino acids. The CDR3 sequence is CASTQAWTEGTNEKLFF. The DNA for the CDR3 is TGTGCCTCCACCCAAGCCTGGACGGAAGGCACTAATGAAAAACTGTTTTTT.